The next 2 T cell receptor beta chains were all read from a single sample in a study of graft-versus-host responses after intestinal transplantation. Graft samples were processed, releasing intraepithelial and lamina propria lymphocytes. Libraries were prepared by immunoSEQ multiplex PCR; TCRdb keeps only in-frame clonotypes and omits some of them. The table has 1,500 to 2,000 clones, about 83% seen once. The source was ileum tissue, collected 12 days after intestinal transplant. These receptor sequences come from a human patient who received an intestinal transplant, so some T cells may come from the graft donor.

As regards this clone: Compared with germline, one end of the junction differs, possibly owing to a read error. The J gene is TRBJ2-6, the V gene TRBV6-9; D is uncertain. Germline V CDR1 and CDR2: MNHGY, SVAAGI. The CDR3 is made up of 18 amino acids. The CDR3 bases are TGTGCCAGCAGTGTGGATCAGCCTTACGACAAGTCGGGCCAACGTCCTGACTTC. Translating it yields CASSVDQPYDKSGQRPDF.

The rearrangement links TRBV4-1 to TRBJ2-2; D is perhaps TRBD2 (5 bases). Trimming took 4 bases from V and 6 from J, leaving 12 bases between them. The CDR3 is 14 residues long. The germline gives CDR1 MGHRA, CDR2 YSYEKL. The CDR3, as DNA: TGCGCCAGCAGCCCGGGGTGGGAGCCCGGGGAGCTGTTTTTT. Residues: CASSPGWEPGELFF.